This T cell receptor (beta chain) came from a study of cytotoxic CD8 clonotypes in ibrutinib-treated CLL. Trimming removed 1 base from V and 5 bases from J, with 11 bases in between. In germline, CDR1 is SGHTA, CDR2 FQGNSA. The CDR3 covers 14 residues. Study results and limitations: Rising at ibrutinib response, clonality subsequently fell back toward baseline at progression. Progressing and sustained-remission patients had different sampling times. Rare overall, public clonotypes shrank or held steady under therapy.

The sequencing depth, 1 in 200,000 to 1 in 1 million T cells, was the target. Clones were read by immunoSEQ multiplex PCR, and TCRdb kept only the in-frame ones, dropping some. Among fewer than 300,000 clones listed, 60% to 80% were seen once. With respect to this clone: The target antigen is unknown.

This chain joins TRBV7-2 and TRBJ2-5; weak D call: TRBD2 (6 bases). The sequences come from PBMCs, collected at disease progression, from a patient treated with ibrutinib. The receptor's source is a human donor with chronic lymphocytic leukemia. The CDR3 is CASSLDLGRETQYF. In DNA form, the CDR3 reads TGTGCCAGCAGCTTAGACCTGGGGAGGGAGACCCAGTACTTC. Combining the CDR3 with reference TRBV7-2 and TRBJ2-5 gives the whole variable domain GAGVSQSPSNKVTEKGKDVELRCDPISGHTALYWYRQSLGQGLEFLIYFQGNSAPDKSGLPSDRFSAERTGGSVSTLTIQRTQQEDSAVYLCASSLDLGRETQYFGPGTRLLVL.